What follows are 2 T cell receptor beta chains derived from one specimen sequenced in a study of OX40 agonist ivuxolimab in advanced cancers. Generated by immunoSEQ multiplex PCR, the TCRdb table keeps only in-frame clones and is missing some. The table records 100,000 or so clones, around 82% of them present only once. The sample in question was CD4+ or CD8+ T cells sorted from blood, obtained in a trial of the OX40 agonist ivuxolimab. Receptors originate from an adult with an advanced solid tumor such as melanoma, head and neck, liver or kidney cancer.

The chain carries TRBV28 and TRBJ1-2; D may be TRBD1 (5 bases). The CDR3 is 17 residues long. Trimming shortened V by 6 bases and J by 8 bases, and 28 bases separated the two germline ends. CDR1 is MDHEN and CDR2 is SYDVKM in the germline V gene. The CDR3 is CASSKGTAYQRRGGYTF. Here the CDR3 DNA reads TGTGCCAGCAGCAAAGGGACGGCTTATCAACGGCGTGGGGGCTACACCTTC.

This clone occurred once. This chain uses TRBV28 with TRBJ2-2; D is unclear. Germline V gives CDR1 MDHEN, CDR2 SYDVKM. Deletions cut 3 bases from V and 5 bases from J, with 13 bases between. The CDR3 totals 15 residues. CDR3 amino acids: CASSFLGSRTGELFF. CDR3 in DNA: TGTGCCAGCAGTTTCCTGGGATCTCGGACCGGGGAGCTGTTTTTT.